A selection of T cell receptor beta chains follows, all from one sample in a study of Graves' ophthalmopathy and Graves' hyperthyroidism. One entry per CDR3 protein results from TCRdb running MiXCR on the multiplex PCR reads. This sample has about 700,000 distinct CDR3 sequences, with about 40% found just once. The specimen sequenced was peripheral blood. These receptors came from an adult man with Graves' ophthalmopathy. CDR3s leave out the opening cysteine and the closing phenylalanine or tryptophan. Fields, in order: CDR3 protein, J gene, V gene, clone size. Rows give clone size only sometimes, using once, few, many, or a class for an expanded clone.

CDR3 protein: AIGGGLAGSPYEQY
J gene: TRBJ2-7
V gene: TRBV10-3
clone size: -

CDR3 protein: ASSRPGQSNTEAF
J gene: TRBJ1-1
V gene: TRBV3-1
clone size: many

CDR3 protein: ASSPQVPRQITGELF
J gene: TRBJ2-2
V gene: TRBV7-8
clone size: -

CDR3 protein: ASSFIQGSGNTIY
J gene: TRBJ1-3
V gene: TRBV7-9
clone size: many

CDR3 protein: ASIRLGQEAF
J gene: TRBJ1-1
V gene: TRBV6-1
clone size: few

CDR3 protein: ASSVDSPVQF
J gene: TRBJ2-1
V gene: TRBV9
clone size: -

CDR3 protein: AISDWGTQGADNYGYT
J gene: TRBJ1-2
V gene: TRBV10-3
clone size: -

CDR3 protein: ASSQEARTKTQY
J gene: TRBJ2-5
V gene: TRBV14
clone size: many

CDR3 protein: ATSSTVGGQPQH
J gene: TRBJ1-5
V gene: TRBV24-1
clone size: once

CDR3 protein: ASSIERDRVNSPLH
J gene: TRBJ1-6
V gene: TRBV7-9
clone size: -

CDR3 protein: ASRPGQDISGNTIY
J gene: TRBJ1-3
V gene: TRBV25-1
clone size: -